The 32 T cell receptor beta chains reported below all come from one sample, sequenced in a study of monozygotic twins with cystic fibrosis. Libraries were prepared by immunoSEQ multiplex PCR; TCRdb keeps only in-frame clonotypes and omits some of them. The sample has 35,000 or so clones, nearly 85% seen once. Material for sequencing was blood. Every receptor here comes from a girl aged 2 to 10 with cystic fibrosis.

The chain combines TRBV5-4 with TRBJ2-2; the match to TRBD2 covers 12 bases. Germline lookup yields CDR1 SGHNT and CDR2 YYREEE (reference sequence). J lost 5 bases, V lost 5 bases, and 13 bases had no gene match. The CDR3 length is 18 residues. CDR3 loop: CASSPGTSGRAWTGELFF. The CDR3 nucleotides are TGTGCCAGCAGTCCCGGGACTAGCGGGCGCGCCTGGACCGGGGAGCTGTTTTTT.

The chain joins TRBV29-1 to TRBJ1-2; 8 nucleotides line up with TRBD1. The germline V gene has CDR1 SQVTM and CDR2 ANQGSEA. This CDR3 comprises 13 residues. The junction had 8 bases not matched to a gene; V was cut back by 6 bases and J by 5 bases. In DNA form, the CDR3 reads TGCAGCGTCTCTCCACGGACAGGGTATGGCTACACCTTC. It translates to CSVSPRTGYGYTF.

The CDR3 loop is CASSLTVETQYF. CDR3 nucleotides: TGTGCCAGCAGCTTAACGGTGGAGACCCAGTACTTC. The rearrangement links TRBV7-9 to TRBJ2-5; no reliable D call. Deletions cut 2 bases from V and 5 bases from J, with 6 bases between. CDR3 length: 12 residues. Per germline, CDR1 SEHNR and CDR2 FQNEAQ (reference sequence).

This chain connects TRBV27 to TRBJ2-3, with 11 nucleotides matching TRBD2. This CDR3 is built from 16 residues. CDR1 and CDR2 (germline): MNHEY, SMNVEV (reference sequence). V dropped 5 bases and J dropped 4; count of bases not matched to a gene: 8. Here the CDR3 reads CASSAIAGGPPDTQYF. The CDR3 region has the DNA TGTGCCAGCAGTGCGATAGCGGGGGGGCCCCCAGATACGCAGTATTTT.

The chain combines TRBV5-6 with TRBJ2-5, with 10 positions matching TRBD1. The CDR3 runs 17 residues. V was pared by 7 bases and J by 5 bases, with 17 bases of the junction left unmatched. Germline assignment: CDR1 SGHDT and CDR2 YYEEEE. The CDR3 DNA follows: TGTGCCAGCTGCTCCGGACAGGGGGGGTTGTGGAGCGAGACCCAGTACTTC. Amino acid sequence: CASCSGQGGLWSETQYF.

The chain links TRBV30 to TRBJ1-6; the D is unclear. Germline values: CDR1 GTSNPN, CDR2 SVGIG (reference sequence). This CDR3 is built from 13 residues. The V and J ends lost 3 bases and 9 bases respectively, with 12 bases between them. DNA of the CDR3: TGTGCCTGGAGAGGTGGGTACGGTTCACCCCTCCACTTT. Its translation is CAWRGGYGSPLHF.

This chain joins TRBV2 and TRBJ1-1; a possible D gene is TRBD1 (5 bases). This CDR3 is built from 10 residues. Trimming shortened V by 7 bases and J by 10 bases, and 10 bases separated the two germline ends. Germline-derived CDR1 and CDR2 are SNHLY and FYNNEI. CDR3 sequence (DNA): TGTGCCAGCACCACCGGGGGAGCTTTCTTT. Translation gives CASTTGGAFF.

J is TRBJ1-1 and V is TRBV18, with TRBD1 matching over 7 bases. The CDR3 is 17 amino acids. Germline loops: CDR1 KGHSH, CDR2 LQKENI. Germline trimming cut 2 bases from V and 5 bases from J; bases unmatched to any gene: 14. The CDR3 loop reads CASSPNLSSRGRTEAFF. CDR3 nucleotide sequence: TGTGCCAGCTCACCAAACCTATCCTCCAGGGGGAGGACTGAAGCTTTCTTT.

The chain carries TRBV30 and TRBJ1-1, with 8 nucleotides matching TRBD1. Germline assignment: CDR1 GTSNPN and CDR2 SVGIG (reference sequence). The V and J ends lost 4 bases and 8 bases, in that order; junction bases with no gene match: 12. This CDR3 spans 14 amino acids. The CDR3 bases are TGTGCCTGGATGAGGACAGGGTGGTCTTTGGAAGCTTTCTTT. As protein: CAWMRTGWSLEAFF. The whole variable domain, filled in from reference TRBV30 and TRBJ1-1, reads SQTIHQWPATLVQPVGSPLSLECTVEGTSNPNLYWYRQAAGRGLQLLFYSVGIGQISSEVPQNLSASRPQDRQFILSSKKLLLSDSGFYLCAWMRTGWSLEAFFGQGTRLTVV.

The genes are TRBV5-1 and TRBJ1-2, with no clear D. Looked up from germline, CDR1 is SGHRS and CDR2 is YFSETQ. Trimming took off 2 bases at V and 3 bases at J, with 11 bases between the two ends. This CDR3 comprises 14 residues. The CDR3 DNA sequence: TGCGCCAGCAGCTTCGTATTTGGGGACTATGGCTACACCTTC. Amino acids: CASSFVFGDYGYTF.

CDR3 residues: CASSLDNGGLAGTSRYF. As DNA, the CDR3 is TGTGCCAGCAGCTTAGATAATGGGGGACTAGCGGGGACCTCCCGGTATTTT. This chain uses TRBV11-2 with TRBJ2-3, with 13 nucleotides matching TRBD2. Germline assignment: CDR1 SGHAT and CDR2 FQNNGV. The CDR3 totals 17 residues. Trimming removed 0 bases from V and 14 bases from J; junction bases left unmatched: 14.

There are a few counts of this clone. The chain carries TRBV6-1 and TRBJ1-6; D not certain. CDR1 and CDR2 (germline): MNHNS, SASEGT. Trimming took 0 bases from V and 9 from J, leaving 9 bases between them. This CDR3 comprises 14 residues. CDR3 bases: TGTGCCAGCAGTGAAGCCCCTCGCGGTTCACCCCTCCACTTT. This codes for CASSEAPRGSPLHF.

The chain is built from TRBV18 and TRBJ2-1; a weak D match, TRBD2 (6 bases). Between the trimmed V and J ends, which lost 3 bases and 4 bases, there was a span of 19 bases. CDR3 length equals 17 residues. From germline, CDR1 is KGHSH and CDR2 LQKENI. CDR3 sequence reads: CASSPFEMSRGYNEQFF. The CDR3 nucleotides are TGTGCCAGCTCACCGTTTGAAATGTCGCGGGGTTACAATGAGCAGTTCTTC. Together with reference TRBV18 and TRBJ2-1, the CDR3 gives the full variable domain: NAGVMQNPRHLVRRRGQEARLRCSPMKGHSHVYWYRQLPEEGLKFMVYLQKENIIDESGMPKERFSAEFPKEGPSILRIQQVVRGDSAAYFCASSPFEMSRGYNEQFFGPGTRLTVL.

For the CDR3, the DNA is TGTGCCAGCAGCTTGCAGGCCCTTAATGAAAAACTGTTTTTT. Translation: CASSLQALNEKLFF. The rearrangement joins TRBV5-6 to TRBJ1-4; D is undetermined. CDR1 is SGHDT and CDR2 is YYEEEE in the germline V gene. V was pared by 1 base and J by 4 bases, with 8 bases between. The CDR3 sequence is 14 residues long.

This clone has only a few counts. The chain employs TRBV6-1 and TRBJ1-2, with D uncertain. The CDR3 has 14 residues. The germline V gene has CDR1 MNHNS and CDR2 SASEGT. V lost 1 base to trimming and J lost 5 bases, with 11 bases between them. CDR3 amino acids: CASSEGLGPYGYTF. The DNA for the CDR3 is TGTGCCAGCAGTGAAGGGTTAGGGCCATATGGCTACACCTTC.

The V and J genes are TRBV4-3 and TRBJ1-1; TRBD1 matches 7 bases. V gave up 4 bases and J gave up 6 bases; unmatched junction bases: 5. This CDR3 region has 13 residues. Germline CDR1 and CDR2: LGHNA and YSLEER. The CDR3 protein is CASSPRGISEAFF. The DNA of the CDR3 is TGCGCCAGCAGCCCCAGGGGGATATCTGAAGCTTTCTTT.

This clone was seen just once. V is TRBV6-1 and J is TRBJ1-2; 8 bases agree with TRBD1. V shed 8 bases, J shed 2 bases, and the junction held 7 bases outside the gene matches. Germline CDR1 reads MNHNS; CDR2 reads SASEGT. The CDR3 is 14 amino acids. The CDR3 region is CASSPDRGNYGYTF. DNA of the CDR3: TGTGCCAGCTCCCCAGACAGGGGAAACTATGGCTACACCTTC.

This clone occurred once. The chain joins TRBV7-8 to TRBJ2-1; D tentatively reads TRBD1 or TRBD2 (5 bases each). CDR1 and CDR2 (germline): SGHVS, FQNEAQ. The V gene lost 6 bases and the J gene lost 5 bases, with 26 bases spanning the gap. The CDR3 loop spans 18 amino acids. The CDR3 sequence is CASRHRSSSGTRNNEQFF. CDR3 in DNA: TGTGCCAGCAGACATAGAAGTTCCTCCGGGACGAGAAACAATGAGCAGTTCTTC.

The rearrangement links TRBV1 to TRBJ2-2; TRBD2 is taken as the D call from the table, unchecked against the DNA. TRBV1 is a pseudogene locus. CDR3 length: 19 residues. CDR3 in DNA: TGCACCAGCAGCGAGGGCCGGGGACTAGCGATTCCTAACACCGGGGAGCTGTTTTTT. This encodes CTSSEGRGLAIPNTGELFF.

The gene calls are TRBV5-1 and TRBJ1-4, with 9 bases matching TRBD1. V shed 9 bases, J shed 3 bases, and the junction held 15 bases outside the gene matches. The CDR3 consists of 17 residues. Germline V gene data show CDR1 as SGHRS and CDR2 as YFSETQ. CDR3 nucleotide sequence: TGCGCCACCCGACCGGGACAGGGTGGGTCTGCTAATGAAAAACTGTTTTTT. Its translation: CATRPGQGGSANEKLFF.

This chain connects TRBV18 to TRBJ1-5, with D hard to call. The V gene lost 6 bases and the J gene lost 1 base, with 10 bases spanning the gap. Looked up from germline, CDR1 is KGHSH and CDR2 is LQKENI. The CDR3 totals 14 residues. The CDR3, as DNA: TGTGCCAGCTCCCCCACCCCGAGCAATCAGCCCCAGCATTTT. Translation: CASSPTPSNQPQHF.

The chain employs TRBV5-1 and TRBJ1-1; D possibly corresponds to TRBD1 (6 bases). The V gene's germline CDR1 is SGHRS and CDR2 YFSETQ. With 0 bases removed from V and 7 bases from J, the gap between germline ends came to 16 bases. The CDR3 totals 15 residues. The CDR3 reads CASSLAFGGSREAFF. In DNA, the CDR3 is TGCGCCAGCAGCTTGGCGTTCGGGGGCAGCCGTGAAGCTTTCTTT.

This chain links TRBV4-1 with TRBJ1-1, with 9 bases fitting TRBD1. Looked up from germline, CDR1 is MGHRA and CDR2 is YSYEKL. V shed 4 bases, J shed 2 bases, and the junction held 8 bases outside the gene matches. This CDR3 region has 16 residues. CDR3 bases: TGCGCCAGCAGCCGAGAGGGACAGGGCCTAAACACTGAAGCTTTCTTT. It specifies CASSREGQGLNTEAFF.

The chain couples TRBV5-1 to TRBJ1-2, with TRBD1 identical over 11 bases. V gave up 4 bases and J gave up 7 bases; unmatched junction bases: 9. Germline assignment: CDR1 SGHRS and CDR2 YFSETQ. CDR3 size: 15 residues. The CDR3 DNA is TGCGCCAGCAGCCTGGGGACAGGGGGTTCTGGTGGCTACACCTTC. It specifies CASSLGTGGSGGYTF.

This rearrangement joins TRBV27 to TRBJ1-6; D might be TRBD1 (6 bases). This CDR3 region has 17 residues. The V gene lost 10 bases and the J gene lost 0 bases, with 19 bases spanning the gap. Germline CDR1 MNHEY, CDR2 SMNVEV (reference sequence). This CDR3 reads CATRGRDTSSYNSPLHF. The CDR3, as DNA: TGTGCCACCAGGGGCAGGGATACCAGCTCCTATAATTCACCCCTCCACTTT.

CDR3 sequence reads: CASSPGLVTSTDTQYF. CDR3 bases: TGCGCCAGCAGCCCCGGACTAGTAACTAGCACAGATACGCAGTATTTT. The V and J genes are TRBV5-1 and TRBJ2-3, with 7 positions matching TRBD2. The ends lost 4 bases at V and 0 bases at J; junction bases unmatched: 8. Germline CDR1 reads SGHRS; CDR2 reads YFSETQ. The CDR3 runs to 16 residues.

Turning to this clone: Other DNA sequences in the sample encode the same CDR3. This chain uses TRBV29-1 with TRBJ1-1; D gene unclear. The CDR3 sequence is 13 residues long. Germline V gene data show CDR1 as SQVTM and CDR2 as ANQGSEA. Trimming stripped 3 bases from V and 2 bases from J, with 10 bases between. DNA of the CDR3: TGCAGCGTTGAGGGCAGACTTAACACTGAAGCTTTCTTT. It translates to CSVEGRLNTEAFF.

The rearrangement links TRBV7-6 to TRBJ2-2; no reliable D call. Trimming cost V 0 bases and J 3 bases, with 8 bases left between them. Germline V gives CDR1 SGHVS, CDR2 FNYEAQ. CDR3 length: 15 amino acids. CDR3 sequence reads: CASSLAAGYTGELFF. CDR3 DNA: TGTGCCAGCAGCTTAGCCGCCGGATACACCGGGGAGCTGTTTTTT.

This clone showed up just a few times. The rearrangement links TRBV7-9 to TRBJ2-7; 12 bases fit TRBD2. The CDR3 covers 14 residues. The germline CDR1 and CDR2 sequences are SEHNR and FQNEAQ (reference sequence). After removal of 4 bases from V and 2 bases from J, the junction contained 0 bases not matched to a gene. DNA of the CDR3: TGTGCCAGCAGCTCTAGCGGGGGGGCCTACGAGCAGTACTTC. Translating gives CASSSSGGAYEQYF.

The rearrangement joins TRBV7-9 to TRBJ2-1; 10 bases are a match to TRBD1. Germline CDR1 and CDR2: SEHNR and FQNEAQ (reference sequence). Trimming removed 3 bases from V and 4 bases from J; junction bases left unmatched: 12. The CDR3 has 18 amino acids. CDR3 nucleotides: TGTGCCAGCAGCTTGGGCCCGGACAGGGGGATCGGGTACAATGAGCAGTTCTTC. Encoded protein: CASSLGPDRGIGYNEQFF.

The chain combines TRBV11-3 with TRBJ1-1; the match to TRBD1 covers 9 bases. This CDR3 region has 16 residues. J was trimmed by 2 bases and V by 5 bases; bases with no gene match: 9. Germline V gene data show CDR1 as SGHNT and CDR2 as YENEEA. The CDR3 DNA reads TGTGCCAGCAGCCTAACTACAGGGGGCGGAAACACTGAAGCTTTCTTT. Translating it yields CASSLTTGGGNTEAFF.

The rearrangement links TRBV7-2 to TRBJ2-5, with D possibly matching TRBD2 (5 bases). V was cut by 5 bases and J by 1 base, with 8 bases left in between. The CDR3 is 13 amino acids. Germline V gene lookup returns CDR1 SGHTA and CDR2 FQGNSA. The CDR3 region has the DNA TGTGCCAGCAGCAAGGACTTCCAAGAGACCCAGTACTTC. Residues: CASSKDFQETQYF.